This is a list of T cell receptor beta chains from one sample in a study of T cells after yellow fever vaccination. TCRdb redid the calling of the 5' RACE reads with MiXCR, one entry per CDR3 protein. The data hold about 310,000 distinct CDR3 sequences, with around 4% observed a single time. The input for sequencing was PBMCs, taken on the day of the yellow fever booster vaccination. The receptors derive from a man aged 18 to 29 who received the YFV17D yellow fever vaccine. CDR3s include the opening cysteine and the closing phenylalanine or tryptophan. The D gene is left open where the match is weak. Clone size, where shown, is once, few, many, or a class for clones that have expanded.

CDR3nt | CDR3aa | abundance | d_gene | j_gene | v_gene
TGCAGTGCTCGGGGGCTATGGCACCATGGGACCCAGTACTTC | CSARGLWHHGTQYF | - | - | TRBJ2-5 | TRBV20-1
TGTGCCAGCAGTTTATCTCTTGGCGTCCCGGGAACCACTTCTCAAGAGACCCAGTACTTC | CASSLSLGVPGTTSQETQYF | - | - | TRBJ2-5 | TRBV27
TGTGCCAGCAGTTTTACCAACCTTGCAGGGAACGGTGAAAAACTGTTTTTT | CASSFTNLAGNGEKLFF | many | - | TRBJ1-4 | TRBV12-3/TRBV12-4
TGCGCCAGCAGCTTGGGCTCGGGCGGGGCATACAATGAGCAGTTCTTC | CASSLGSGGAYNEQFF | - | - | TRBJ2-1 | TRBV5-1
TGCGCCAGCATGGAGGGGGGGAATGAGCAGTTCTTC | CASMEGGNEQFF | many | - | TRBJ2-1 | TRBV5-1
TGTGCCAGCAGTTCCAAGCGGGGGGGCCAAGAGACCCAGTACTTC | CASSSKRGGQETQYF | many | TRBD2 | TRBJ2-5 | TRBV5-5
TGTGCCAGCAGCTTGGCCCCAGCGGGGGGCCCCTACAATGAGCAGTTCTTC | CASSLAPAGGPYNEQFF | few | TRBD2 | TRBJ2-1 | TRBV5-4
TGTGCCAGCAGCTTAGTCACCTTAGACTATGGCTACACCTTC | CASSLVTLDYGYTF | many | - | TRBJ1-2 | TRBV7-2
TGTGCCAGCAGCAAGGACAGGTTTGAAGCTTTCTTT | CASSKDRFEAFF | few | TRBD1 | TRBJ1-1 | TRBV28
TGTGCCAGCTCACCCGCGAATATGAACACTGAAGCTTTCTTT | CASSPANMNTEAFF | - | - | TRBJ1-1 | TRBV18
TGTGCCACCGCCCCCCAGGGAGACACCGGGGAGCTGTTTTTT | CATAPQGDTGELFF | few | - | TRBJ2-2 | TRBV27
TGTGCCAGCAGCAACCATCGGTGGGACTATAATTCACCCCTCCACTTT | CASSNHRWDYNSPLHF | many | - | TRBJ1-6 | TRBV27